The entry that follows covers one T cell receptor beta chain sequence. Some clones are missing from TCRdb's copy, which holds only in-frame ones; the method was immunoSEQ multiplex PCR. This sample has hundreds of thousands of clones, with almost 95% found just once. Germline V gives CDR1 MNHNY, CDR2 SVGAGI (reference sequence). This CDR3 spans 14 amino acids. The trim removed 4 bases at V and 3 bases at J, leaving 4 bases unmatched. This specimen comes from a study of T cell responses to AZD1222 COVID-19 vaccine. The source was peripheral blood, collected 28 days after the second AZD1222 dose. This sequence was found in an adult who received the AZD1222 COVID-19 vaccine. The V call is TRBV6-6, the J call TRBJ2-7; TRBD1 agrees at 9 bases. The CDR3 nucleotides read TGTGCCAGCAGTTTGGGACAGGGACTCTACGAGCAGTACTTC. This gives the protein CASSLGQGLYEQYF.